This is a list of T cell receptor beta chains from one sample in a study of cytomegalovirus exposure and HLA in healthy donors. The repertoire was sequenced with immunoSEQ multiplex PCR; TCRdb's copy has only in-frame clones and lacks some. The top ten hold roughly 13% of the sample, which has around 190,000 clones, roughly 74% seen once. The specimen was PBMCs. The receptors stem from a woman between 25 and 40 years old in good health and CMV-seropositive. Both conserved end residues are part of each CDR3. D genes are given only for firm matches. Size values are once, few and many counts, or a class for expanded clones, and some rows have none.

>TRBJ2-2|.|TRBV7-3|.
TGTGCCAGCAGCTACGGCGGATACGGGGAGCTGTTTTTT
CASSYGGYGELFF
>TRBJ2-5|.|TRBV11-3|.
TGTGCCAGCAGCTTAGATAGAGGTCAAGAGACCCAGTACTTC
CASSLDRGQETQYF
>TRBJ2-1|TRBD2|TRBV18|.
TGTGCCAGCTCACGCACGGGAGGGCGAGCTAATGAGCAGTTCTTC
CASSRTGGRANEQFF
>TRBJ2-7|TRBD2|TRBV4-1|few
TGCGCCAGCAGCCTTCGGGGACTAGCGGGAGCTAACGAGCAGTACTTC
CASSLRGLAGANEQYF
>TRBJ1-1|TRBD1|TRBV30|.
TGTGCCTGGAGCGATGGACAGGGGGCCACTGAAGCTTTCTTT
CAWSDGQGATEAFF
>TRBJ2-5|.|TRBV4-1|.
TGCGCCAGCAGCCAAGATCGCCCCTGGAAGGGGCGGGAAAAATCGGAGACCCAGTACTTC
CASSQDRPWKGREKSETQYF
>TRBJ2-3|TRBD1|TRBV4-1|once
TGCGCCAGCAGCCAACCTATCGGGACAGGGTCCCTACGCACAGATACGCAGTATTTT
CASSQPIGTGSLRTDTQYF
>TRBJ2-7|TRBD2|TRBV28|once
TGTGCCAGCAGTTATGTAGCGGGGTCCTACGAGCAGTACTTC
CASSYVAGSYEQYF
>TRBJ2-7|TRBD1|TRBV2|.
TGTGCCAGCAGTGTGGGACAGACCCTAGGCGAGCAGTACTTC
CASSVGQTLGEQYF
>TRBJ2-5|.|TRBV5-1|.
TGCGCCAGCAGGACTGGAGAGACCCAGTACTTC
CASRTGETQYF
>TRBJ2-1|TRBD2|TRBV19|.
TGTGCCAGTAATGAGCGGGGGTACAATGAGCAGTTCTTC
CASNERGYNEQFF
>TRBJ2-2|TRBD1|TRBV6-4|.
TGTGCCAGCAGTGACTCGGACAGGGTCACCGGGGAGCTGTTTTTT
CASSDSDRVTGELFF
>TRBJ1-1|TRBD1|TRBV29-1|.
TGCAGCGTCGTGAAGGACAGGGGACCGAACACTGAAGCTTTCTTT
CSVVKDRGPNTEAFF
>TRBJ1-2|.|TRBV11-2|few
TGTGCCAGCAGCTTAGATGGGGGACACTTCTACGGCTACACCTTC
CASSLDGGHFYGYTF
>TRBJ2-7|TRBD2|TRBV6-1|few
TGTGCCAGCAGTGAGGAGGGGCTAGCGGGGGTCGAGCAGTACTTC
CASSEEGLAGVEQYF
>TRBJ2-1|TRBD1|TRBV5-5|.
TGTGCCAGCAGCTTGAGTGGACAGGGCTATTACAATGAGCAGTTCTTC
CASSLSGQGYYNEQFF
>TRBJ2-3|TRBD2|TRBV9|.
TGTGCCAGCAGCGTCGACGACCTAGCGGGGGGGCCCGAAGATACGCAGTATTTT
CASSVDDLAGGPEDTQYF
>TRBJ2-3|.|TRBV7-3|.
TGTGCCAGCAGCTTGCAGGGCAGCACAGATACGCAGTATTTT
CASSLQGSTDTQYF
>TRBJ2-1|.|TRBV4-2|.
TGTGCCAGCAGCCAAGATCTGTGGAGCTACAATGAGCAGTTCTTC
CASSQDLWSYNEQFF
>TRBJ2-7|.|TRBV9|.
TGTGCCAGCAGCGAGCGACTACACTCCTACGAGCAGTACTTC
CASSERLHSYEQYF